The 13 T cell receptor beta chains listed next were all sequenced from one sample in a study of blood T cell repertoires in COVID-19. Sequenced by immunoSEQ multiplex PCR; TCRdb stores in-frame clones only, minus some. This table has more than 75,000 clones, over 65% appearing once. Sequenced material: peripheral blood. The receptors shown here come from a woman in her 70s with acute or convalescent COVID-19.

In its sample, this clone was seen many times. The rearrangement uses TRBV6-2 or TRBV6-3 and TRBJ2-7; 14 bases fit TRBD2. Germline V lookup: CDR1 MNHEY, CDR2 SVGEGT. This CDR3 spans 16 amino acids. V was clipped by 4 bases and J by 9 bases; unmatched bases: 11. The CDR3 sequence: CASSSPPGTSGRAQYV. CDR3 DNA: TGTGCCAGCAGTTCGCCCCCCGGGACTAGCGGGAGAGCGCAGTACGTC.

This clone came up a few times. Other nucleotide sequences in the sample specify the same CDR3. The chain links TRBV3-1 (or the pseudogene TRBV3-2) to TRBJ1-5; D may be TRBD1 (5 bases). The V gene lost 1 base and the J gene lost 7 bases, with 8 bases spanning the gap. This CDR3 is 13 amino acids long. CDR1 and CDR2 (germline): LGHDT, YNNKEL (reference sequence). The DNA of the CDR3 is TGTGCCAGCAGCCAAGCAGGGAACCAGCCCCAGCATTTT. It codes for CASSQAGNQPQHF.

This chain joins TRBV14 and TRBJ2-2; 10 positions match TRBD2. This CDR3 is built from 16 residues. V lost 6 bases and J lost 4; bases outside the gene matches: 8. Germline assignment: CDR1 SGHDN and CDR2 FVKESK. The CDR3 region is CASSPGLAAGTGELFF. The CDR3 region has the DNA TGTGCCAGCAGTCCCGGACTAGCGGCGGGCACCGGGGAGCTGTTTTTT.

This chain joins TRBV19 and TRBJ2-6; tentative D call: TRBD1 (5 bases). The CDR3 consists of 17 residues. The V end was cut by 3 bases, the J end by 0 bases, with 12 bases between. Germline V gives CDR1 LNHDA, CDR2 SQIVND (reference sequence). CDR3 loop: CASSMDRQNSGANVLTF. The CDR3 bases are TGTGCCAGTAGTATGGACCGACAGAACTCTGGGGCCAACGTCCTGACTTTC.

The gene calls are TRBV21-1 and TRBJ1-6. TRBV21-1 is a listed pseudogene. This CDR3 has 14 residues. The CDR3 spells CASSFRLEYSPLHF. Here the CDR3 DNA reads TGTGCCAGCAGCTTCCGACTTGAGTATTCACCCCTCCACTTT.

This chain joins TRBV7-2 and TRBJ1-1; TRBD1 matches at 11 bases. The length of the CDR3 is 16 residues. Losses at the gene ends were 5 bases for V and 4 bases for J; bases not matched to a gene: 9. The germline V gene has CDR1 SGHTA and CDR2 FQGNSA. CDR3 region: CASSITGQGAGTEAFF. CDR3 bases: TGTGCCAGCAGCATAACAGGACAGGGGGCGGGCACTGAAGCTTTCTTT.

This sequence joins TRBV19 and TRBJ2-3; no firm D call. Germline V gene sequence: CDR1 LNHDA, CDR2 SQIVND (reference sequence). The length of the CDR3 is 11 residues. V was shortened by 6 bases and J by 3 bases, with 4 bases between the two germline ends. The CDR3 loop reads CASSQTDTQYF. As DNA, the CDR3 is TGTGCCAGTAGCCAAACAGATACGCAGTATTTT. The full variable domain, its missing parts supplied by reference TRBV19 and TRBJ2-3, is DGGITQSPKYLFRKEGQNVTLSCEQNLNHDAMYWYRQDPGQGLRLIYYSQIVNDFQKGDIAEGYSVSREKKESFPLTVTSAQKNPTAFYLCASSQTDTQYFGPGTRLTVL.

The sample holds one count of this clone. The chain combines TRBV9 with TRBJ1-5; 7 positions agree with TRBD1. The V and J ends lost 0 bases and 4 bases, in that order; junction bases with no gene match: 4. The CDR3 has 15 residues. Germline V lookup: CDR1 SGDLS, CDR2 YYNGEE. The CDR3 here is CASSVGTGVNQPQHF. Here the CDR3 DNA reads TGTGCCAGCAGCGTAGGCACAGGGGTGAATCAGCCCCAGCATTTT.

The table lists this clone with a count of one. The chain links TRBV7-2 to TRBJ1-3, with unresolved D. The CDR3 is 15 residues long. Germline values: CDR1 SGHTA, CDR2 FQGNSA. The ends were cut back, 0 bases at V and 3 bases at J, with 9 bases in the middle. DNA for the CDR3: TGTGCCAGCAGCTTAGCGAGCAGCGGTGGAAACACCATATATTTT. As protein: CASSLASSGGNTIYF. Filled out from reference TRBV7-2 and TRBJ1-3, the complete variable domain reads GAGVSQSPSNKVTEKGKDVELRCDPISGHTALYWYRQSLGQGLEFLIYFQGNSAPDKSGLPSDRFSAERTGGSVSTLTIQRTQQEDSAVYLCASSLASSGGNTIYFGEGSWLTVV.

The V and J genes are TRBV11-2 and TRBJ2-2; maybe TRBD1 (6 bases). Trimming removed 7 bases from V and 1 base from J, with 13 bases in between. Germline V lookup: CDR1 SGHAT, CDR2 FQNNGV. This CDR3 is built from 15 residues. The CDR3 region has the DNA TGTGCCAGCATCCTATGGGGACAGAACACCGGGGAGCTGTTTTTT. The encoded protein is CASILWGQNTGELFF.

V usage is TRBV4-1 and J usage is TRBJ1-4; 8 positions match TRBD1. The J segment lost 5 bases and the V segment lost 7 bases, leaving 12 bases of the junction unmatched. Germline V gene data show CDR1 as MGHRA and CDR2 as YSYEKL. CDR3 length: 16 residues. In DNA form, the CDR3 reads TGCGCCAGCACCCCGGGGAGGACAGGGAGAAATGAAAAACTGTTTTTT. This sequence encodes CASTPGRTGRNEKLFF.

This clone appeared a few times. The chain employs TRBV5-6 and TRBJ1-6; no definite D call. CDR1 and CDR2 (germline): SGHDT, YYEEEE. This CDR3 comprises 17 residues. Between the trimmed V and J ends, which lost 1 base and 0 bases, there was a span of 11 bases. The CDR3 DNA reads as TGTGCCAGCAGCTTGCGAGGCTATAGCTCCTATAATTCACCCCTCCACTTT. This encodes CASSLRGYSSYNSPLHF.

The chain has TRBV6-2 or TRBV6-3 and TRBJ2-3, with 16 bases fitting TRBD2. CDR3 length equals 17 residues. Germline CDR1 reads MNHEY; CDR2 reads SVGEGT. V lost 5 bases to trimming and J lost 6 bases; unmatched junction nucleotides: 8. CDR3 sequence reads: CASSLRRGLAGGDTQYF. In nucleotides, the CDR3 is TGTGCCAGCAGTCTTCGCCGGGGACTAGCGGGGGGGGATACGCAGTATTTT.